One TCR beta chain is described in this entry. Its antigen is unidentified. Germline and junction disagree at one end, which may indicate a read error. The sample belongs to a study of OX40 agonist ivuxolimab in advanced cancers. The CDR3 is 14 residues long. CDR1 and CDR2 (germline): SSHAT, FNYEAQ (reference sequence). The repertoire was sequenced with immunoSEQ multiplex PCR; TCRdb's copy has only in-frame clones and lacks some. The profile shows 48,000 or so clones, roughly 94% of them singletons. Findings and caveats of the study: The average count of expanded clones was higher among CD8+ T cells than among CD4+.

The material was CD4+ or CD8+ T cells sorted from blood, obtained in a trial of the OX40 agonist ivuxolimab. This chain links TRBV7-7 with TRBJ2-5; TRBD2 matches 11 bases. This receptor was identified in an adult with an advanced solid tumor such as melanoma, head and neck, liver or kidney cancer. CDR3 protein: CASSLAGGSETQYF. The DNA for the CDR3 is TGTGCTAGCAGCTTAGCGGGGGGGAGCGAGACCCAGTACTTC. Full variable domain (rest looked up from reference TRBV7-7 and TRBJ2-5): GAGVSQSPRYKVTKRGQDVTLRCDPISSHATLYWYQQALGQGPEFLTYFNYEAQPDKSGLPSDRFSAERPEGSISTLTIQRTEQRDSAMYRCASSLAGGSETQYFGPGTRLLVL.